The present TCR beta chain was sequenced within a study of identical twins. This clonotype was seen only a few times. MiXCR, run by TCRdb on the 5' RACE reads, gives a single entry per CDR3 protein. The table lists 460,000 or so distinct CDR3 sequences, 14% of them singletons. CDR1 and CDR2 from the germline V gene are SGHVS and FQNEAQ. Trimming cost V 2 bases and J 0 bases, with 12 bases left between them. There are 16 residues in the CDR3. These data were also filed under a second study, of yellow fever vaccine responses in identical twins.

The TCR originated in a woman aged 18-29 years in good health. This chain links TRBV7-8 with TRBJ2-3; no firm D call. Material: CD4+ T cells sorted from blood. CDR3 amino acids: CASSLIPRSSTDTQYF. Written as DNA, the CDR3 is TGTGCCAGCAGCTTAATCCCTAGATCTAGCACAGATACGCAGTATTTT.